A single sample gave rise to the 17 T cell receptor beta chains below, sequenced in a study of blood T cell repertoires in COVID-19 (dated by TCRdb to about 2020). Library preparation was by the immunoSEQ multiplex PCR assay. TCRdb holds this immuneACCESS table with in-frame rearrangements only. Some clones are missing; in checked studies, unresolved V genes explain under half, and the rest has no known cause. The sample table lists about 87,000 clones, around three quarters of them with a count of one. The ten most abundant clones make up roughly 4.2% of the sample. Source material: peripheral blood. The receptors were sampled from a woman aged 45-59 years with acute or convalescent COVID-19.

This clone was seen only a few times. The gene calls are TRBV19 and TRBJ2-2; tentative D call: TRBD2 (5 bases). Trimming left V 8 bases short and J 0 bases short, with 13 bases between. From germline, CDR1 is LNHDA and CDR2 SQIVND (reference sequence). The CDR3 loop spans 15 amino acids. CDR3 protein: CASHRTGSNTGELFF. CDR3 nucleotides: TGTGCCAGTCACCGTACGGGATCGAACACCGGGGAGCTGTTTTTT.

This clone was seen a handful of times. The chain is built from TRBV3-1 (or the pseudogene TRBV3-2) and TRBJ1-2, with a tentative D call TRBD1 (6 bases). Germline V gene data show CDR1 as LGHDT and CDR2 as YNNKEL (reference sequence). This CDR3 is built from 15 residues. V gave up 4 bases and J gave up 4 bases, with 16 bases separating them. The CDR3 DNA reads TGTGCCAGCAGCCTCCGGGACAAAAAAAGCTATGGCTACACCTTC. It translates to CASSLRDKKSYGYTF.

V and J are TRBV2 and TRBJ1-1; D is perhaps TRBD1 (5 bases). The germline gives CDR1 SNHLY, CDR2 FYNNEI. V lost 6 bases to trimming and J lost 7 bases, with 15 bases between them. This CDR3 is built from 13 residues. The CDR3 coding sequence is TGTGCCAGCAGGGAGGGTAGGGGAAATGAAGCTTTCTTT. The encoded protein is CASREGRGNEAFF.

The chain employs TRBV19 and TRBJ1-6, with 11 bases that match TRBD1. Germline V gene lookup returns CDR1 LNHDA and CDR2 SQIVND (reference sequence). Losses at the gene ends were 7 bases for V and 8 bases for J; bases not matched to a gene: 4. The CDR3 consists of 14 residues. This chain's CDR3 is CASTQGQGDSPLHF. CDR3 DNA: TGTGCCAGTACCCAGGGACAGGGGGATTCACCCCTCCACTTT.

This chain links TRBV28 with TRBJ2-7; 10 nucleotides agree with TRBD2. The length of the CDR3 is 15 residues. CDR1 and CDR2 (germline): MDHEN, SYDVKM. Trimming cost V 4 bases and J 1 base; bases outside gene matches: 4. DNA for the CDR3: TGTGCCAGCAGTTCCCTGGGACTAGCGTCCTACGAGCAGTACTTC. Protein: CASSSLGLASYEQYF.

This chain links TRBV18 with TRBJ2-1; TRBD2 is a possible D gene (6 bases). Germline-derived CDR1 and CDR2 are KGHSH and LQKENI. Trimming took off 4 bases at V and 5 bases at J, with 12 bases between the two ends. The CDR3 is 14 amino acids. CDR3 residues: CASSLGLRDNEQFF. Written as DNA, the CDR3 is TGTGCCAGCTCACTGGGACTGAGGGACAATGAGCAGTTCTTC.

This clone was counted a few times. The genes are TRBV29-1 and TRBJ1-3; 8 nucleotides align to TRBD1. Trimming cost V 6 bases and J 6 bases; bases outside gene matches: 16. Germline CDR1 reads SQVTM; CDR2 reads ANQGSEA. The CDR3 length is 16 residues. The CDR3, as DNA: TGCAGCGTCGAACCCCAGGACAGGGAGAACGCAAACACCATATATTTT. This sequence encodes CSVEPQDRENANTIYF.

The V call is TRBV7-2, the J call TRBJ1-4, with 7 bases lining up with TRBD1. Unmatched junction bases numbered 4, after V lost 4 bases and J lost 8 bases. The CDR3 is made up of 13 amino acids. The germline V gene has CDR1 SGHTA and CDR2 FQGNSA. This chain's CDR3 is CASSSRGREKLFF. The CDR3 coding sequence is TGTGCCAGCAGCTCGAGGGGGCGCGAAAAACTGTTTTTT.

The rearrangement links TRBV5-1 to TRBJ1-6; D is unresolved. Germline assignment: CDR1 SGHRS and CDR2 YFSETQ. CDR3 length: 14 residues. Trimming took off 3 bases at V and 10 bases at J, with 14 bases between the two ends. DNA of the CDR3: TGCGCCAGCAGCTACGACCGAGGGAACTCACCCCTCCACTTT. Its protein product is CASSYDRGNSPLHF.

The chain uses TRBV9 and TRBJ1-1; the match to TRBD1 covers 9 bases. The V gene's germline CDR1 is SGDLS and CDR2 YYNGEE. This CDR3 region has 17 residues. V shed 0 bases and J 0 bases; nucleotides not matched to a gene: 6. The CDR3 sequence is CASSVGGTGPMNTEAFF. DNA of the CDR3: TGTGCCAGCAGCGTAGGCGGGACAGGGCCGATGAACACTGAAGCTTTCTTT.

V usage is TRBV4-1 and J usage is TRBJ1-3, with unresolved D. Germline CDR1 reads MGHRA; CDR2 reads YSYEKL. The CDR3 has 15 amino acids. V lost 1 base to trimming and J lost 0 bases, with 7 bases between them. The CDR3 reads CASSQVRSSGNTIYF. In nucleotides, the CDR3 is TGCGCCAGCAGCCAAGTAAGGAGCTCTGGAAACACCATATATTTT.

This clone was found a few times. The gene calls are TRBV19 and TRBJ1-5; 10 bases align to TRBD1. Germline V gene data show CDR1 as LNHDA and CDR2 as SQIVND (reference sequence). CDR3 length equals 14 residues. The V and J ends lost 9 bases and 4 bases, in that order; junction bases with no gene match: 6. The CDR3 DNA follows: TGTGCCAGCCATGACAGGGGGCCTAATCAGCCCCAGCATTTT. Amino acid sequence: CASHDRGPNQPQHF.

V is TRBV28 and J is TRBJ1-2; 11 bases fit TRBD1. From germline, CDR1 is MDHEN and CDR2 SYDVKM. This CDR3 is 15 amino acids long. Losses at the gene ends were 6 bases for V and 3 bases for J; bases not matched to a gene: 6. The CDR3 region has the DNA TGTGCCAGCAGACCCGGGACAGGGGGGGACTATGGCTACACCTTC. Translated: CASRPGTGGDYGYTF.

The rearrangement uses TRBV12-5 and TRBJ2-1; 9 bases map to TRBD2. The J segment lost 0 bases and the V segment lost 3 bases, leaving 6 bases of the junction unmatched. In germline, CDR1 is LGHNT, CDR2 FRNRAP. The CDR3 loop spans 17 amino acids. CDR3 amino acids: CASGFINSGSSYNEQFF. The CDR3 DNA reads as TGTGCTAGTGGTTTTATCAATAGCGGGAGCTCCTACAATGAGCAGTTCTTC.

V gene TRBV11-2 combines with J gene TRBJ1-1; 8 bases match TRBD1. The length of the CDR3 is 15 residues. Per the germline V gene, CDR1 is SGHAT and CDR2 is FQNNGV. After removal of 0 bases from V and 2 bases from J, the junction contained 2 bases not matched to a gene. This chain's CDR3 is CASSLESGGNTEAFF. Written as DNA, the CDR3 is TGTGCCAGCAGCTTAGAATCAGGGGGCAACACTGAAGCTTTCTTT.

The V call is TRBV2, the J call TRBJ1-2, with D perhaps matching TRBD1 (6 bases). The CDR3 length is 14 residues. Trimming cost V 3 bases and J 8 bases, with 16 bases left between them. Germline assignment: CDR1 SNHLY and CDR2 FYNNEI. CDR3 in amino acids: CASSDLGALLGYTF. The CDR3 bases are TGTGCCAGCAGTGATCTGGGGGCTTTGTTGGGCTACACCTTC. The entire variable domain, with the rest obtained from reference TRBV2 and TRBJ1-2, is as follows: EPEVTQTPSHQVTQMGQEVILRCVPISNHLYFYWYRQILGQKVEFLVSFYNNEISEKSEIFDDQFSVERPDGSNFTLKIRSTKLEDSAMYFCASSDLGALLGYTFGSGTRLTVV.

The gene calls are TRBV2 and TRBJ1-5; D may be TRBD1 (5 bases). Germline V gene lookup returns CDR1 SNHLY and CDR2 FYNNEI. The CDR3 spans 15 residues. V lost 5 bases and J 0 bases, leaving 11 bases between the germline ends. CDR3 residues: CASSKGLGSNQPQHF. Here the CDR3 DNA reads TGTGCCAGCAGTAAGGGGTTGGGTAGCAATCAGCCCCAGCATTTT.